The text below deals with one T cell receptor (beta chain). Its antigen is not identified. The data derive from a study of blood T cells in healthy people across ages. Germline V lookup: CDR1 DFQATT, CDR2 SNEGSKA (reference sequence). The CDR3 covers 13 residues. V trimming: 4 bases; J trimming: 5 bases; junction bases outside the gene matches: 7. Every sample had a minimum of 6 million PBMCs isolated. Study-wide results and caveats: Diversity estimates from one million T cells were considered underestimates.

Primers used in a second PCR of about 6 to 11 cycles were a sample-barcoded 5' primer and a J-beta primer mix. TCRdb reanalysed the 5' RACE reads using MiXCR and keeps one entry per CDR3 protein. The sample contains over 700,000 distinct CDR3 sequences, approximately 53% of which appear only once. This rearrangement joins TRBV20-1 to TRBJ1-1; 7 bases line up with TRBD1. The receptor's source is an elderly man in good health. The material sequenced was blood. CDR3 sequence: CSAIHDRETEAFF. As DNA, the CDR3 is TGCAGTGCTATACATGACAGGGAAACTGAAGCTTTCTTT.